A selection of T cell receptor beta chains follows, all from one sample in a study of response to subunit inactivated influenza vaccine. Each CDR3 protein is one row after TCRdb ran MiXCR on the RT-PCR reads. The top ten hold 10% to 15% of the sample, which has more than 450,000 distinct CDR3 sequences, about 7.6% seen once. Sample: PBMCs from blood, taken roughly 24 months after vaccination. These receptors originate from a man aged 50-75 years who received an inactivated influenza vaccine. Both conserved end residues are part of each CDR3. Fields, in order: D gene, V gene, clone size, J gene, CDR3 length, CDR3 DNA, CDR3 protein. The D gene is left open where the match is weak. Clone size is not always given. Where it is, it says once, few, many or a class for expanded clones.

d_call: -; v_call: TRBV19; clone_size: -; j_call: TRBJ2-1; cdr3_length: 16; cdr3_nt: TGTGCCGGTACCCTAGGGCCGGTTAGCTCCTACAATGAGCAGTTCTTC; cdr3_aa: CAGTLGPVSSYNEQFF
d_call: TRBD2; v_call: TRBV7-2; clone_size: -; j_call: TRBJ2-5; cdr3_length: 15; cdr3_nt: TGTGCCAGCAGCCTTAGCGGGGGGAGTGGAGAGACCCAGTACTTC; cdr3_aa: CASSLSGGSGETQYF
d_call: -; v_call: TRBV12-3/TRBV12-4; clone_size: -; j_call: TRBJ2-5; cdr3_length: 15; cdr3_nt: TGTGCCAGCAGTTTAATAGGGCCGCCACGGGAGACCCAGTACTTC; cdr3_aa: CASSLIGPPRETQYF
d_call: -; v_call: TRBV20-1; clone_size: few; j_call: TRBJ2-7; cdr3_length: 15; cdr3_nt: TGCAGTGCTAGGTCCTGGACCTGGGGCTCCTACGAGCAGTACTTC; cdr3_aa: CSARSWTWGSYEQYF
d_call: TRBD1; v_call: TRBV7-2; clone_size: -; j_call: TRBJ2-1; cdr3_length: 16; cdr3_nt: TGTGCCAGCAGCTCTTCGGGACAGGAGACATACAATGAGCAGTTCTTC; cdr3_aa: CASSSSGQETYNEQFF
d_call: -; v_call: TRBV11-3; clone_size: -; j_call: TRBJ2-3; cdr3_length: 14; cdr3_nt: TGTGCCAGCAGCTTTGGAATGGATACAGATACGCAGTATTTT; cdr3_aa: CASSFGMDTDTQYF
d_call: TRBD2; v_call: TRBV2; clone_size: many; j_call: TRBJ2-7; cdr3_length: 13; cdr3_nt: TGTGCCAGCAGTGTTACGGGGGGAATCGAGCAGTACTTC; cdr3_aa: CASSVTGGIEQYF
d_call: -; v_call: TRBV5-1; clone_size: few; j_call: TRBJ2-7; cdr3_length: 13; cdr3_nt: TGCGCCAGCAGCGGGCTAGCAGTGGGCGAGCAGTACTTC; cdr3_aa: CASSGLAVGEQYF
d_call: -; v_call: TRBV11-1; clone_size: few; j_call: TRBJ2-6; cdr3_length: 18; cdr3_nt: TGTGCCAGCAGCGCCCCTCGGGACGGATACTCTGGGGCCAACGTCCTGACTTTC; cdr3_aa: CASSAPRDGYSGANVLTF
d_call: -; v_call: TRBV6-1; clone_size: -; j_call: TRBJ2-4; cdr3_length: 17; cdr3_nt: TGCGCCAGCAGTGAATTCTTCCCCCGGAGCCCCAAAAACATTCAGTACTTC; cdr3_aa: CASSEFFPRSPKNIQYF
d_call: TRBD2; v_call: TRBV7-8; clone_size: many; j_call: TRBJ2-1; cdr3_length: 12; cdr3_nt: TGTGCCAGCAGCTCGGGAGGGGCCTCGGGGTTCTTC; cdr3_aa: CASSSGGASGFF
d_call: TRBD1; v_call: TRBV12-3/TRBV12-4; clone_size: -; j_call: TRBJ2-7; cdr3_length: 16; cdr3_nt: TGTGCCAGCAGTCCGAGCCGGGACAGGGGAAGGCACGAGCAGTACTTC; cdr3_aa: CASSPSRDRGRHEQYF
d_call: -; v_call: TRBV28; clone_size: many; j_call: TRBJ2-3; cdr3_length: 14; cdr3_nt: TGTGCCAGCAACCCTCAGGGGAGGTTGGTTGCGCAGTATTTT; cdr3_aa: CASNPQGRLVAQYF
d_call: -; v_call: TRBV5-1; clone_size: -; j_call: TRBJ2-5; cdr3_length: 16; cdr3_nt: TGCGCCAGCAGCGCTGACGAATCGAAGTACCAAGAGACCCAGTACTTC; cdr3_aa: CASSADESKYQETQYF
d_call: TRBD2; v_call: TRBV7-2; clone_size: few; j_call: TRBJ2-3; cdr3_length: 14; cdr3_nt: TGTGCCAGCAGCCGAGGACTAGCGGGGGACACGCAGTATTTT; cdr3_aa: CASSRGLAGDTQYF
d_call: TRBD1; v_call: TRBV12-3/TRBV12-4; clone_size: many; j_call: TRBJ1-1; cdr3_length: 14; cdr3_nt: TGTGCCAGCTCACTTGGGACAGTGAACACTGAAGCTTTCTTT; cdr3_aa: CASSLGTVNTEAFF
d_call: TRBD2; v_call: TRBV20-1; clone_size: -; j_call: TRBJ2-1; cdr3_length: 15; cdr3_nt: TGCAGTGCTAGAGATTTGACTAGCGGCTACAATGAGCAGTTCTTC; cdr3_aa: CSARDLTSGYNEQFF
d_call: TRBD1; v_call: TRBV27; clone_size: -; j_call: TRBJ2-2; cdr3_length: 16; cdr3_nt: TGTGCCAGCAGTTTATCGGGGACAGCCTACACCGGGGAGCTGTTTTTT; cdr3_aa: CASSLSGTAYTGELFF
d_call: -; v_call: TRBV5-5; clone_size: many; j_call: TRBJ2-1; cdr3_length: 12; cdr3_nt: TGTGCCAGCAGCTTCGTGGGGGGCGAGCAGTTCTTC; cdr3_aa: CASSFVGGEQFF
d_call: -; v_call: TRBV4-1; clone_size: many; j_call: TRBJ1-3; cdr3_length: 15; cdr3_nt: TGCGCCAGCAGCCAATTCGGGCTCTCTGGAAACACCATATATTTT; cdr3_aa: CASSQFGLSGNTIYF
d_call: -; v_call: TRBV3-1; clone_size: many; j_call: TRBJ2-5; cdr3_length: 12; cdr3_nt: TGTGCCAGCAGCCGTGGGCGAGAGACCCAGTACTTC; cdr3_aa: CASSRGRETQYF
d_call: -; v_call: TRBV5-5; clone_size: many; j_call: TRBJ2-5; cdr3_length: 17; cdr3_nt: TGTGCCAGCAGCTTAATAATACCGACAGGACTCCGGGAGACCCAGTACTTC; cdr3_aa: CASSLIIPTGLRETQYF
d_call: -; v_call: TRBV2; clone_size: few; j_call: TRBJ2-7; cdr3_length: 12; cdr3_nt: TGTGCCAGCAGTGAAGGTGGCGGGGAGCAGTACTTC; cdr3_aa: CASSEGGGEQYF
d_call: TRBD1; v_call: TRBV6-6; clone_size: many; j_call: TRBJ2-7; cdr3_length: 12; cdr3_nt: TGTGCCAGCAGTGGGGACAGCCCCGAGCAGTACTTC; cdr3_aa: CASSGDSPEQYF
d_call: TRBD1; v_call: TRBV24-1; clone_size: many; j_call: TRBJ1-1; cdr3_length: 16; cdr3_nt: TGTGCCACCAGAGCCGGGACAGGGGTCATGAACACTGAAGCTTTCTTT; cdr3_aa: CATRAGTGVMNTEAFF
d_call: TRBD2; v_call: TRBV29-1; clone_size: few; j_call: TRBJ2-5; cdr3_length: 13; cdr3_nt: TGCAGCACGACTAGCGGGGGCCAAGAGACCCAGTACTTC; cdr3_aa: CSTTSGGQETQYF
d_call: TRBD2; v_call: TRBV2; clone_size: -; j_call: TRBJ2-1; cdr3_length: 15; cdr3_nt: TGTGCCAGCAGTGGACTAGCGGGAGGGGGCGGGGAGCAGTTCTTC; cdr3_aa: CASSGLAGGGGEQFF
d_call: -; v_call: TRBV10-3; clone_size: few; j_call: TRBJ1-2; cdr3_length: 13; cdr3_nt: TGTGCCATCAGCGAATCCGGAATTAGTGGCTACACCTTC; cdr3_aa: CAISESGISGYTF
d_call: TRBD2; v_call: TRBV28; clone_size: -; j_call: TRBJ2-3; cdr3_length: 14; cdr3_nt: TGTGCCAGCCTTAGTCTAGCGGGCACAGATACGCAGTATTTT; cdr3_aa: CASLSLAGTDTQYF
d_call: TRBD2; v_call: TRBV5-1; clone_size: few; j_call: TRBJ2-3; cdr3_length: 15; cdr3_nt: TGCGCCAGCAGGACTAGCGGGAGACGCACAGATACGCAGTATTTT; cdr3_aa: CASRTSGRRTDTQYF
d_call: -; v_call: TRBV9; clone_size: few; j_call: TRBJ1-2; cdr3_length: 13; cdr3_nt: TGTGCCAGCAGCAAGGGGGGGCCGAAAGGCTACACCTTC; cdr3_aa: CASSKGGPKGYTF
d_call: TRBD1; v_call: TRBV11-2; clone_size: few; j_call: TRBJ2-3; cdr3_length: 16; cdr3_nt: TGTGCCAGCAGCTTAGCCCGGGACAGGGACACAGATACGCAGTATTTT; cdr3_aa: CASSLARDRDTDTQYF
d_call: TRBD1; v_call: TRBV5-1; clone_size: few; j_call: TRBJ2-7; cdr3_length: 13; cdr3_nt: TGCGCCAGCCGCAGGGACAGGGTCTACGAGCAGTACTTC; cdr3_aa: CASRRDRVYEQYF
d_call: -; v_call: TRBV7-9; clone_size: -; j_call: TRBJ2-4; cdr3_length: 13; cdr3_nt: TGTGCCAGCAGCTTATCGTTCTCAAACATTCAGTACTTC; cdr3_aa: CASSLSFSNIQYF
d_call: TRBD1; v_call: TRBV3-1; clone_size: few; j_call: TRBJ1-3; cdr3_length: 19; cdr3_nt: TGTGCCAGCAGCCTTTCCGGGACAGGGGGCTCCACTACGCGGAACACCATATATTTT; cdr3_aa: CASSLSGTGGSTTRNTIYF
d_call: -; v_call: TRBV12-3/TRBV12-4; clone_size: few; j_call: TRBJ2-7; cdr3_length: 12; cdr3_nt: TGTGCCAGCAGTCCTTACGCCTACGAGCAGTACTTC; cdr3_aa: CASSPYAYEQYF
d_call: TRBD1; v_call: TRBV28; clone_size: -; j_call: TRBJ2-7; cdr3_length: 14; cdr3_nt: TGTGCCAGCAGTCTGACAGGGCGGACCTACGAGCAGTACTTC; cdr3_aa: CASSLTGRTYEQYF
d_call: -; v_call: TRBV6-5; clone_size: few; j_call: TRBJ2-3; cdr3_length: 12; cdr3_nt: TGTGCCAGCAGTTATGGTCAGGGGTCGCAGTATTTT; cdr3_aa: CASSYGQGSQYF
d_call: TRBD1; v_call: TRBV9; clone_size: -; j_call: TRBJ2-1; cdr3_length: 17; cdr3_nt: TGTGCCAGCAGCGTAGCTCCGGCGACAGGGGGCTTAAATGAGCAGTTCTTC; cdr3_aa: CASSVAPATGGLNEQFF
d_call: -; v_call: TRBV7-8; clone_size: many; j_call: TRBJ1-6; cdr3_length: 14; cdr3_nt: TGTGCCAGCAGCCCAAATCGGGGAAATTCACCCCTCCACTTT; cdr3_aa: CASSPNRGNSPLHF
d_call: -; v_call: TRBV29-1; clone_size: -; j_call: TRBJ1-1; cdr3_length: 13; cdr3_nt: TGCAGCGTTGAAGGGATACTGGACACTGAAGCTTTCTTT; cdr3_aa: CSVEGILDTEAFF
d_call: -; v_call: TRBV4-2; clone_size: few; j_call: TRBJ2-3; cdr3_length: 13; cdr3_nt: TGTGCCAGCAGCCAAGATAGGGTTGGTACGCAGTATTTT; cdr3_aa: CASSQDRVGTQYF
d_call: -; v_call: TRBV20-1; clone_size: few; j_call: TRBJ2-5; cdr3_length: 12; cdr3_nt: TGCAGTGCTAGAGGCCCCAGAGAGACCCAGTACTTC; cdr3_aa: CSARGPRETQYF
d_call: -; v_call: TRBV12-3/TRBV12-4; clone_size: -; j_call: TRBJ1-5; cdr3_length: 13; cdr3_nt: TGTGCCAGCCGGCAACGGGGAAATCAGCCCCAGCATTTT; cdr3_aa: CASRQRGNQPQHF
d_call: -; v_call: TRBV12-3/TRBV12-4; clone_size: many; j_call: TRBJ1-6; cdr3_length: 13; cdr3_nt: TGTGCCAGCAGTTTAGTCCTTTCTTCACCCCTCCACTTT; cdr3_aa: CASSLVLSSPLHF
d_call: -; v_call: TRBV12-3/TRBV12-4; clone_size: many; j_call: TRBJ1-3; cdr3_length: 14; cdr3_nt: TGTGCCTCCACCCGGGGGGCTTCTGGAAACACCATATATTTT; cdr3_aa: CASTRGASGNTIYF
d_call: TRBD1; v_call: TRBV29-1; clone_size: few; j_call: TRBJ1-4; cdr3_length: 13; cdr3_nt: TGCAGCGTCCGGACAGGGTTGAATGAAAAACTGTTTTTT; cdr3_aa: CSVRTGLNEKLFF
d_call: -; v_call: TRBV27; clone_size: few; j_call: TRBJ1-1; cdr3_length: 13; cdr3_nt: TGTGCCAGCCGAATTACCCGGAACACTGAAGCTTTCTTT; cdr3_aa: CASRITRNTEAFF
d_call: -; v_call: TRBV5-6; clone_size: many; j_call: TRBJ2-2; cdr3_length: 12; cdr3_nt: TGTGCCAGCAGCGTCGGGACTCCGGAGCTGTTTTTT; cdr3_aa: CASSVGTPELFF
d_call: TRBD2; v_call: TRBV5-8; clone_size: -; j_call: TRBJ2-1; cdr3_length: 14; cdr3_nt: TGTGCCAGCGGCAAGCGGGGTGTGTACAATGAGCAGTTCTTC; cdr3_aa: CASGKRGVYNEQFF
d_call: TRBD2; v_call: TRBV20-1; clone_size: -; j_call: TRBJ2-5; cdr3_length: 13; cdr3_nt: TGCAGTGCACAGACCGGGACTAAGGAGACCCAGTACTTC; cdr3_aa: CSAQTGTKETQYF
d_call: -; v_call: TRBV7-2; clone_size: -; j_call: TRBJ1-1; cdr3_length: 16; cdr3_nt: TGTGCCAGCAGCTTAGCGGTCCTCCCCCGGAACACTGAAGCTTTCTTT; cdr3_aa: CASSLAVLPRNTEAFF
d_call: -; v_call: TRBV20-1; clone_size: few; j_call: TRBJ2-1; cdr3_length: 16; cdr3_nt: TGCAGTGCTAGAGACCCAGCGGGCCCCTCCTACAATGAGCAGTTCTTC; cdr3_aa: CSARDPAGPSYNEQFF